Each of the 16 T cell receptor beta chains below was sequenced from the same sample in a study of chemoradiotherapy in HPV16-positive cancers. Generated by immunoSEQ multiplex PCR, the TCRdb table keeps only in-frame clones and is missing some. Here the sample spans over 10,000 clones, about nine tenths being singletons. The starting material was blood, obtained from a patient who underwent chemoradiotherapy. These receptors came from a human donor with HPV-associated anogenital cancer.

This chain links TRBV9 with TRBJ1-2, with a tentative D call TRBD1 (5 bases). The V and J ends lost 4 bases and 8 bases respectively, with 15 bases between them. Germline CDR1 is SGDLS and CDR2 is YYNGEE. The CDR3 totals 13 residues. The CDR3 sequence: CASSPQDLWGYTF. Here the CDR3 DNA reads TGTGCCAGCAGCCCACAGGACCTCTGGGGCTACACCTTC.

This chain links TRBV6-5 with TRBJ2-3, with D uncertain. Trimming removed 2 bases at V and 2 bases at J, with 8 bases between. The CDR3 contains 14 residues. Per germline, CDR1 MNHEY and CDR2 SVGAGI. CDR3 region: CASSYAQVTDTQYF. The DNA for the CDR3 is TGTGCCAGCAGTTACGCCCAGGTCACAGATACGCAGTATTTT.

The chain is built from TRBV7-3 and TRBJ2-1; tentatively, D is TRBD2 (7 bases). This CDR3 is 14 amino acids long. CDR1 is SGHTA, CDR2 FQGTGA, per germline. V was cut by 4 bases and J by 9 bases, with 16 bases left in between. The CDR3 DNA is TGTGCCAGCAGCTCAGTCGGGGGGCCTGGTGAGCAGTTCTTC. Encoded protein: CASSSVGGPGEQFF.

V is TRBV18 and J is TRBJ1-1, with a weak D call TRBD1 (5 bases). V lost 6 bases and J lost 0, with 17 bases in between. CDR3 length equals 16 residues. Germline-derived CDR1 and CDR2 are KGHSH and LQKENI. CDR3 region: CASSRPPGHMNTEAFF. CDR3 nucleotides: TGTGCCAGCTCCCGCCCCCCAGGGCACATGAACACTGAAGCTTTCTTT.

V and J are TRBV19 and TRBJ1-6, with 9 bases fitting TRBD1. Germline V gene lookup returns CDR1 LNHDA and CDR2 SQIVND (reference sequence). The CDR3 runs 13 residues. V trimming: 7 bases; J trimming: 7 bases; junction bases outside the gene matches: 2. The CDR3: CASKGQGNSPLHF. CDR3 nucleotides: TGTGCCAGTAAGGGACAGGGAAATTCACCCCTCCACTTT.

DNA for the CDR3: TGTGCCAGCAGCGTGCAGGGGGCCTCTTACGAGCAGTACTTC. The encoded protein is CASSVQGASYEQYF. The chain combines TRBV9 with TRBJ2-7, with TRBD1 identical over 8 bases. Germline-derived CDR1 and CDR2 are SGDLS and YYNGEE. J gave up 4 bases and V 2 bases, and 5 bases lay outside the gene matches. The CDR3 is 14 amino acids.

The rearrangement links TRBV11-1 to TRBJ2-3; the D gene is possibly TRBD2 (5 bases). The CDR3 length is 15 residues. V was clipped by 2 bases and J by 0 bases, with 9 bases between them. Germline CDR1 is SGHAT and CDR2 is FQDESV (reference sequence). Here the CDR3 DNA reads TGTGCCAGCAGCTTAAGGCGCGGGAGCACAGATACGCAGTATTTT. Protein: CASSLRRGSTDTQYF.

The V and J genes are TRBV5-1 and TRBJ2-6, with TRBD1 identical over 11 bases. The germline CDR1 and CDR2 sequences are SGHRS and YFSETQ. V lost 4 bases to trimming and J lost 2 bases; unmatched junction nucleotides: 5. This CDR3 is 17 amino acids long. DNA of the CDR3: TGCGCCAGCAGCATCGGACAGGGGGCAGCTGGGGCCAACGTCCTGACTTTC. This gives the protein CASSIGQGAAGANVLTF.

J is TRBJ1-1 and V is TRBV11-1; D not certain. This CDR3 spans 14 amino acids. Germline CDR1 and CDR2: SGHAT and FQDESV (reference sequence). V lost 3 bases and J lost 1, with 9 bases in between. This CDR3 is CASSFSQTNTEAFF. The DNA of the CDR3 is TGTGCCAGCAGCTTTAGCCAAACGAACACTGAAGCTTTCTTT.

The CDR3 bases are TGTGCCAGCAGATTCCCGTCTTGGGGTGGCTACACCTTC. Amino acids: CASRFPSWGGYTF. This rearrangement joins TRBV6-5 to TRBJ1-2; the D is unclear. This CDR3 has 13 residues. Germline V gene data show CDR1 as MNHEY and CDR2 as SVGAGI. Trimming stripped 6 bases from V and 7 bases from J, with 15 bases between.

This clone was recorded a few times. The chain recombines TRBV11-1 with TRBJ2-7; 8 bases map to TRBD1. Per the germline V gene, CDR1 is SGHAT and CDR2 is FQDESV (reference sequence). This CDR3 has 15 amino acids. Trimming at V came to 1 base and at J to 2 bases, leaving 4 bases not matched to a gene. CDR3 loop: CASSLGTGGTYEQYF. The CDR3 DNA reads TGTGCCAGCAGCTTAGGTACAGGGGGGACCTACGAGCAGTACTTC.

This chain's CDR3 is CAISESGGNQPQHF. In DNA, the CDR3 is TGTGCCATCAGTGAGTCAGGGGGGAATCAGCCCCAGCATTTT. J is TRBJ1-5 and V is TRBV10-3, with D perhaps TRBD1 (6 bases). Trimming shortened V by 0 bases and J by 4 bases, and 7 bases separated the two germline ends. CDR3 length: 14 amino acids. The germline V gene encodes CDR1 ENHRY and CDR2 SYGVKD.

This chain joins TRBV9 and TRBJ2-2, with 7 bases matching TRBD2. Per the germline V gene, CDR1 is SGDLS and CDR2 is YYNGEE. CDR3 length: 15 residues. With 0 bases clipped from V and 5 bases from J, the junction kept 4 bases outside the gene matches. The DNA for the CDR3 is TGTGCCAGCAGCGTAGGGGGGGGATGGACCGGGGAGCTGTTTTTT. The encoded protein is CASSVGGGWTGELFF. Full variable domain (outside the CDR3, taken from reference TRBV9 and TRBJ2-2): DSGVTQTPKHLITATGQRVTLRCSPRSGDLSVYWYQQSLDQGLQFLIQYYNGEERAKGNILERFSAQQFPDLHSELNLSSLELGDSALYFCASSVGGGWTGELFFGEGSRLTVL.

In its sample, this clone was seen once. This chain uses TRBV2 with TRBJ1-1; weak D call: TRBD1 (5 bases). Germline values: CDR1 SNHLY, CDR2 FYNNEI. The CDR3 consists of 12 residues. V shed 11 bases and J shed 1 base, with 11 bases lying between them. DNA of the CDR3: TGTGCCTGCGTAGGGGAGAACACTGAAGCTTTCTTT. This codes for CACVGENTEAFF.

As concerns this clone: Compared with germline, one end of the junction differs, possibly owing to a read error. V is TRBV7-9 and J is TRBJ1-2; D not resolved. The CDR3 covers 12 residues. Germline V gene sequence: CDR1 SEHNR, CDR2 FQNEAQ (reference sequence). The CDR3: CASSVRATTVDF. CDR3 DNA: TGTGCCAGCAGCGTCCGGGCCACTACAGTCGACTTC.

The rearrangement links TRBV6-5 to TRBJ1-1, with D unclear. The ends were cut back, 2 bases at V and 0 bases at J, with 7 bases in the middle. This CDR3 has 14 amino acids. CDR1 is MNHEY, CDR2 SVGAGI, per germline. The CDR3 is CASSYTDMNTEAFF. CDR3 bases: TGTGCCAGCAGTTACACAGACATGAACACTGAAGCTTTCTTT.